The T cell receptor beta chain under discussion was sequenced for a study of blood T cell repertoires in COVID-19. Study at large: Whether acute or convalescent, the COVID-19 samples came from the United States, Italy and Spain.

Seattle's cohort entered during active infection and was followed longitudinally. Original processing methods: Amplified reference gene primers provided the basis for estimating nucleated cell counts. The assay was immunoSEQ multiplex PCR, and TCRdb's table has in-frame clones only and misses some. V and J calls and clone size are given by that table; D and trimming were obtained from the DNA. Of about 250,000 clones in the sample, about nine tenths are singletons; the top ten hold approximately 6%. The trim removed 4 bases at V and 4 bases at J, leaving 6 bases unmatched. The CDR3 is 15 amino acids. Germline-derived CDR1 and CDR2 are SEHNR and FQNEAQ (reference sequence).

Input material: peripheral blood. The gene calls are TRBV7-9 and TRBJ1-4, with TRBD1 matching over 7 bases. The receptor was derived from a woman aged 25 to 39 with COVID-19, enrolled during active disease. CDR3 sequence (DNA): TGTGCCAGCAGCTCCTGGACAGGCCTTAATGAAAAACTGTTTTTT. It specifies CASSSWTGLNEKLFF.